The next 14 T cell receptor beta chains were all read from a single sample in a study of radiation and T cells in renal cell carcinoma. Data came from immunoSEQ multiplex PCR; TCRdb stores just in-frame clones and leaves some out. In the table there are approximately 85,000 clones, approximately 90% of which are singletons. The time point is: blood 4 weeks post-SBRT, at nephrectomy. Noted treatment: 15 Gy SBRT to primary tumor, nephrectomy 4 weeks later. Sample: blood, taken from a patient whose treatment included radiotherapy and nephrectomy. The receptors stem from a woman in her sixties or seventies with renal cell carcinoma.

This chain uses TRBV19 with TRBJ1-1; tentative D call: TRBD1 (6 bases). Germline assignment: CDR1 LNHDA and CDR2 SQIVND (reference sequence). The V end was cut by 6 bases, the J end by 6 bases, with 20 bases between. CDR3 length: 15 residues. The CDR3 loop reads CASSYQAQGGSEAFF. Written as DNA, the CDR3 is TGTGCCAGTAGCTACCAGGCACAGGGAGGGTCTGAAGCTTTCTTT.

Written as DNA, the CDR3 is TGTGCCACCAGCAGAGACCTTAGCGGAGCCCTATCCTACGAGCAGTACTTC. Its translation: CATSRDLSGALSYEQYF. The chain joins TRBV15 to TRBJ2-7; tentatively, D is TRBD2 (6 bases). CDR3 length: 17 amino acids. The germline V and J ends were trimmed by 0 bases and 1 base, with 16 bases remaining between them. Germline assignment: CDR1 LNHNV and CDR2 YYDKDF (reference sequence).

J is TRBJ2-2 and V is TRBV30; D is perhaps TRBD2 (6 bases). In germline, CDR1 is GTSNPN, CDR2 SVGIG (reference sequence). Trimming removed 2 bases from V and 5 bases from J, with 12 bases in between. This CDR3 comprises 14 residues. The CDR3 here is CAWSSGGYTGELFF. The CDR3 DNA follows: TGTGCCTGGAGTTCCGGGGGTTATACCGGGGAGCTGTTTTTT.

This chain uses TRBV5-1 with TRBJ1-5, with TRBD1 matching 8 bases. V trimming: 4 bases; J trimming: 0 bases; junction bases outside the gene matches: 6. The germline gives CDR1 SGHRS, CDR2 YFSETQ. This CDR3 has 16 residues. The CDR3 bases are TGCGCCAGCAGCCCAGGACAGGGAGGTAGCAATCAGCCCCAGCATTTT. This gives the protein CASSPGQGGSNQPQHF.

The V gene is TRBV2, the J gene TRBJ2-7, with D unclear. CDR3 length equals 12 residues. Per the germline V gene, CDR1 is SNHLY and CDR2 is FYNNEI. Trimming removed 10 bases from V and 0 bases from J, with 10 bases in between. CDR3 nucleotide sequence: TGTGCCACCTCAGGAAGCTCCTACGAGCAGTACTTC. Encoded protein: CATSGSSYEQYF.

The chain joins TRBV6-6 to TRBJ1-6; TRBD1 aligns across 7 bases. The CDR3 covers 14 residues. V trimming: 6 bases; J trimming: 8 bases; junction bases outside the gene matches: 7. The germline CDR1 and CDR2 sequences are MNHNY and SVGAGI (reference sequence). CDR3 region: CASRGRQGDSPLHF. The CDR3 DNA reads TGTGCCAGCAGGGGGAGACAGGGAGATTCACCCCTCCACTTT.

The rearrangement links TRBV6-6 to TRBJ1-1; no reliable D call. The CDR3 runs to 11 residues. V was shortened by 11 bases and J by 3 bases, with 10 bases between the two germline ends. Looked up from germline, CDR1 is MNHNY and CDR2 is SVGAGI (reference sequence). The CDR3 is CASCRDTEAFF. The CDR3, as DNA: TGTGCCTCTTGTAGGGACACTGAAGCTTTCTTT.

The CDR3 DNA reads as TGTGCCTGGACCAATCGGGGTCCATTCCCTTACGAGCAGTACTTC. Translated, it gives CAWTNRGPFPYEQYF. The chain carries TRBV30 and TRBJ2-7, with a possible D match to TRBD2 (5 bases). The CDR3 is made up of 15 amino acids. Germline V gene data show CDR1 as GTSNPN and CDR2 as SVGIG (reference sequence). Trimming removed 4 bases at V and 4 bases at J, with 20 bases between.

This chain connects TRBV20-1 to TRBJ2-5; unclear D gene. This CDR3 spans 11 amino acids. CDR1 and CDR2 from the germline V gene are DFQATT and SNEGSKA (reference sequence). V gave up 5 bases and J gave up 4 bases, with 8 bases separating them. The CDR3 reads CSAPEGETQYF. In DNA form, the CDR3 reads TGCAGTGCTCCAGAAGGAGAGACCCAGTACTTC.

This clone appeared a single time. The rearrangement links TRBV4-2 to TRBJ2-5; possibly TRBD1 for D (6 bases). Germline CDR1 LGHNA, CDR2 YNFKEQ. The CDR3 is 15 residues long. With 2 bases removed from V and 2 bases from J, the gap between germline ends came to 12 bases. The CDR3 spells CASSQTQGIQETQYF. The CDR3, as DNA: TGTGCCAGCAGCCAAACCCAGGGGATTCAAGAGACCCAGTACTTC.

The chain uses TRBV5-1 and TRBJ2-2; D not certain. Looked up from germline, CDR1 is SGHRS and CDR2 is YFSETQ. The V end was cut by 0 bases, the J end by 3 bases, with 3 bases between. The CDR3 is 13 residues long. CDR3 nucleotide sequence: TGCGCCAGCAGCTTGGTACACACCGGGGAGCTGTTTTTT. Protein sequence: CASSLVHTGELFF.

The genes are TRBV6-1 and TRBJ2-5; D is undetermined. CDR3 length: 14 residues. Trimming shortened V by 4 bases and J by 1 base, and 10 bases separated the two germline ends. Germline CDR1 is MNHNS and CDR2 is SASEGT. CDR3 bases: TGTGCCAGCAGTGTTTGGGCAGGCCAAGAGACCCAGTACTTC. It is translated as CASSVWAGQETQYF.

This sequence joins TRBV4-2 and TRBJ2-7, with 9 nucleotides matching TRBD1. The CDR3 covers 15 residues. The V and J ends lost 4 bases and 3 bases, in that order; junction bases with no gene match: 7. Germline CDR1 reads LGHNA; CDR2 reads YNFKEQ. The CDR3 loop reads CASSPSGTGSYEQYF. CDR3 DNA sequence: TGTGCCAGCAGCCCATCCGGGACAGGGAGCTACGAGCAGTACTTC.

CDR3 coding DNA: TGTGCCAGCACCCCGTTACAAACGGCCCCTAGCACAGATACGCAGTATTTT. Encoded protein: CASTPLQTAPSTDTQYF. The rearrangement joins TRBV27 to TRBJ2-3; no clear D gene. The CDR3 runs to 17 residues. The germline V and J ends were trimmed by 7 bases and 0 bases, with 20 bases remaining between them. CDR1 is MNHEY and CDR2 is SMNVEV in the germline V gene (reference sequence).